This TCR beta chain came from a study of T cell responses to AZD1222 COVID-19 vaccine. Points from the study as a whole: Reports indicate that nearly half of spike-specific TCRs are directed at unmutated variant regions.

Repertoires were generated with immunoSEQ multiplex PCR, while TCRdb's copy carries only in-frame clones and drops some. The sample has over 150,000 clones; approximately 88% are singletons. Trimming cost V 6 bases and J 1 base, with 9 bases left between them. In germline, CDR1 is SGHTA, CDR2 FQGTGA. The CDR3 runs to 13 residues. Note on this clone: Its specificity is not known.

The sequence derives from an adult who received the AZD1222 COVID-19 vaccine. The chain uses TRBV7-3 and TRBJ1-1, with D unresolved. The sequencing here drew on peripheral blood, taken 28 days after the second AZD1222 dose. CDR3: CASSTYSNTEAFF. CDR3 nucleotide sequence: TGTGCCAGCAGTACCTACTCGAACACTGAAGCTTTCTTT.